A single T cell receptor (beta chain) is shown here with its context. This entry is derived from a study of cytomegalovirus exposure and HLA in healthy donors. Libraries were prepared by immunoSEQ multiplex PCR; TCRdb keeps only in-frame clonotypes and omits some of them. This sample has 120,000 or so clones, with about 88% found just once. CDR3 length equals 13 residues. In germline, CDR1 is MNHEY, CDR2 SVGAGI. V shed 4 bases and J 10 bases; nucleotides not matched to a gene: 7. The TCR sequence derives from a woman between 18 and 29 years old in good health and CMV-seronegative. Sequencing was done on a sample of PBMCs. This chain connects TRBV6-5 to TRBJ2-1, with 7 nucleotides matching TRBD1. The DNA for the CDR3 is TGTGCCAGCAGTTTGGGACAGCTAGGGGAGCAGTTCTTC. Encoded protein: CASSLGQLGEQFF.